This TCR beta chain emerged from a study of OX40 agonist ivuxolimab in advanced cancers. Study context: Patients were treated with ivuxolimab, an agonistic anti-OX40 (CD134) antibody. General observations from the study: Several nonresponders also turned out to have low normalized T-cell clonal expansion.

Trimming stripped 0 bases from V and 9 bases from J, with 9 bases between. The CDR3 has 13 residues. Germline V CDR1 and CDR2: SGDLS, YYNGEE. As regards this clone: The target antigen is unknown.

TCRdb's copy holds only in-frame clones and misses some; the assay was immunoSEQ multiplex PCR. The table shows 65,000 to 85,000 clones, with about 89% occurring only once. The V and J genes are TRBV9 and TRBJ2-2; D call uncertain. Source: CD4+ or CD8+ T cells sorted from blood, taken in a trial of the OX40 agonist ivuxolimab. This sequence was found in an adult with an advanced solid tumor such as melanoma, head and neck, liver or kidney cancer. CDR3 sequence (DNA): TGTGCCAGCAGCGTAGCGAGTAGCTGGGAGCTGTTTTTT. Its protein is CASSVASSWELFF.